This TCR beta chain emerged from a study of blood T cells in healthy people across ages. Next came a second PCR, run for roughly 6 to 11 cycles, which used a sample-barcoded 5' primer along with a J-beta primer mix. TCRdb called the 5' RACE reads again in MiXCR, with one record for every CDR3 protein. The sample has 1,500,000 or so distinct CDR3 sequences, roughly 60% seen once. Germline CDR1 MNHEY, CDR2 SMNVEV (reference sequence). V lost 5 bases, J lost 3 bases, and 8 bases lay in between. This CDR3 is built from 12 residues. Material: blood. This clonotype originated in a man aged 18 to 35 in good health. This chain connects TRBV27 to TRBJ2-7, with unresolved D. The CDR3 coding sequence is TGTGCCAGCAGTCACTCGCACTACGAGCAGTACTTC. The encoded protein is CASSHSHYEQYF.